This T cell receptor beta chain was recovered during a study of blood T cell repertoires in COVID-19. Study summary: Acute and convalescent COVID-19 samples came from the United States, Italy and Spain. Nucleic acid was either cDNA or gDNA, and it came from T cells, B-cell-depleted T cells, or PBMCs.

Authors' data handling: The assay estimated nucleated cells by amplifying reference gene primers. Generated by immunoSEQ multiplex PCR, the TCRdb table keeps only in-frame clones and is missing some. Clone size and the V and J calls come from that table; the DNA yielded D and trimming. This sample has about 250,000 clones; roughly 80% occur once, and the top ten carry approximately 4.5%. Sequencing used peripheral blood. This TCR was recovered from a woman aged 70-85 years with acute or convalescent COVID-19.

In DNA form, the CDR3 reads TGTGCCAGCAGCCTCGCAGGGGCGGGGAACACTGAAGCTTTCTTT. Translated: CASSLAGAGNTEAFF. V usage is TRBV3-1 (or the pseudogene TRBV3-2) and J usage is TRBJ1-1; D perhaps matches TRBD1 (6 bases). This CDR3 is 15 amino acids long. Germline lookup yields CDR1 LGHDT and CDR2 YNNKEL (reference sequence). V was pared by 4 bases and J by 1 base, with 13 bases between.